One sample yielded the 24 T cell receptor beta chains listed below, sequenced in a study of control samples from healthy donors and cancer patients. The table came from immunoSEQ multiplex PCR; TCRdb's copy has only in-frame clones and leaves some out. This sample yields approximately 120,000 clones, of which roughly 87% are seen a single time; about 8.7% belongs to the top ten. Sequenced sample: blood. These receptors came from a man aged 35 to 55 in good health.

This clone appeared once. The V and J genes are TRBV7-9 and TRBJ1-1; perhaps TRBD1 as D (6 bases). V lost 1 base to trimming and J lost 2 bases, with 11 bases between them. Germline loops: CDR1 SEHNR, CDR2 FQNEAQ (reference sequence). CDR3 length equals 15 residues. CDR3 sequence: CASSLGPGANTEAFF. The CDR3 nucleotides read TGTGCCAGCAGCTTAGGACCGGGGGCCAACACTGAAGCTTTCTTT.

This sequence joins TRBV7-9 and TRBJ1-2; D unclear. CDR1 is SEHNR and CDR2 is FQNEAQ in the germline V gene (reference sequence). The V end lost 2 bases, the J end lost 7 bases, and 5 bases lay between the germline ends. The CDR3 has 11 residues. The CDR3 is CASSLRSGYTF. The CDR3 DNA follows: TGTGCCAGCAGCTTAAGAAGTGGCTACACCTTC.

The chain is built from TRBV5-1 and TRBJ2-5; 10 bases map to TRBD2. Germline V gene sequence: CDR1 SGHRS, CDR2 YFSETQ. Trimming cost V 0 bases and J 2 bases; bases outside gene matches: 4. This CDR3 is 16 amino acids long. The CDR3 loop reads CASSLALAGAQETQYF. The CDR3 DNA follows: TGCGCCAGCAGCTTGGCCCTAGCGGGGGCACAAGAGACCCAGTACTTC.

The J gene is TRBJ2-5, the V gene TRBV5-1; TRBD1 matches at 7 bases. V trimming: 5 bases; J trimming: 4 bases; junction bases outside the gene matches: 8. Germline V CDR1 and CDR2: SGHRS, YFSETQ. The CDR3 is 14 residues long. The CDR3 region has the DNA TGCGCCAGCAGGGAGACAGGGCCGGGAGAGACCCAGTACTTC. The encoded protein is CASRETGPGETQYF. The complete variable domain, with remaining parts taken from reference TRBV5-1 and TRBJ2-5, reads KAGVTQTPRYLIKTRGQQVTLSCSPISGHRSVSWYQQTPGQGLQFLFEYFSETQRNKGNFPGRFSGRQFSNSRSEMNVSTLELGDSALYLCASRETGPGETQYFGPGTRLLVL.

This rearrangement joins TRBV29-1 to TRBJ2-7, with 9 bases matching TRBD1. Trimming took 6 bases from V and 5 from J; bases not matched to a gene: 11. Germline-derived CDR1 and CDR2 are SQVTM and ANQGSEA. The CDR3 contains 14 residues. The CDR3 protein is CSVTPGTGWNEQYF. CDR3 nucleotides: TGCAGCGTCACCCCCGGGACAGGGTGGAACGAGCAGTACTTC.

A few counts support this clone. The chain recombines TRBV19 with TRBJ1-1; 10 nucleotides line up with TRBD1. Unmatched junction bases numbered 7, after V lost 4 bases and J lost 5 bases. The CDR3 is 15 amino acids. Germline V gene lookup returns CDR1 LNHDA and CDR2 SQIVND (reference sequence). CDR3 in DNA: TGTGCCAGTAGTAGGGGGGACAGGGGTCGGACTGAAGCTTTCTTT. This translates into CASSRGDRGRTEAFF. Variable domain in full (rest from reference TRBV19 and TRBJ1-1): DGGITQSPKYLFRKEGQNVTLSCEQNLNHDAMYWYRQDPGQGLRLIYYSQIVNDFQKGDIAEGYSVSREKKESFPLTVTSAQKNPTAFYLCASSRGDRGRTEAFFGQGTRLTVV.

The chain employs TRBV5-4 and TRBJ2-5; tentative D call: TRBD1 (6 bases). The CDR3 is made up of 14 amino acids. Germline CDR1 reads SGHNT; CDR2 reads YYREEE (reference sequence). Trimming left V 1 base short and J 5 bases short, with 12 bases between. CDR3 sequence reads: CASSLMGQGETQYF. The CDR3 nucleotides are TGTGCCAGCAGCTTGATGGGGCAGGGGGAGACCCAGTACTTC.

V usage is TRBV18 and J usage is TRBJ1-1, with D tentatively TRBD1 (5 bases). Germline CDR1 is KGHSH and CDR2 is LQKENI. This CDR3 has 13 residues. The V end lost 4 bases, the J end lost 5 bases, and 11 bases lay between the germline ends. DNA of the CDR3: TGTGCCAGCTCACAGGGACCTGCAACTGAAGCTTTCTTT. As protein: CASSQGPATEAFF. The full variable domain, in which reference TRBV18 and TRBJ1-1 provide the parts outside the CDR3, is NAGVMQNPRHLVRRRGQEARLRCSPMKGHSHVYWYRQLPEEGLKFMVYLQKENIIDESGMPKERFSAEFPKEGPSILRIQQVVRGDSAAYFCASSQGPATEAFFGQGTRLTVV.

The chain combines TRBV7-8 with TRBJ1-5; TRBD1 is a possible D gene (5 bases). The CDR3 has 16 residues. V was pared by 1 base and J by 1 base, with 11 bases between. CDR1 is SGHVS and CDR2 is FQNEAQ in the germline V gene. The CDR3 region is CASSLELWGSNQPQHF. CDR3 in DNA: TGTGCCAGCAGCTTAGAGCTCTGGGGGAGCAATCAGCCCCAGCATTTT. Drawing the rest from reference TRBV7-8 and TRBJ1-5, the complete variable domain is GAGVSQSPRYKVAKRGQDVALRCDPISGHVSLFWYQQALGQGPEFLTYFQNEAQLDKSGLPSDRFFAERPEGSVSTLKIQRTQQEDSAVYLCASSLELWGSNQPQHFGDGTRLSIL.

The rearrangement uses TRBV4-3 and TRBJ2-5, with D perhaps assigned TRBD1 or TRBD2 (5 bases each). Between the trimmed V and J ends, which lost 4 bases and 4 bases, there was a span of 16 bases. The CDR3 is made up of 15 amino acids. CDR1 is LGHNA, CDR2 YSLEER, per germline. CDR3 protein: CASSPLGDLSETQYF. The CDR3 DNA is TGCGCCAGCAGCCCACTAGGGGATCTCTCAGAGACCCAGTACTTC.

The chain employs TRBV27 and TRBJ1-2; 10 bases fit TRBD1. The CDR3 is made up of 17 amino acids. Germline values: CDR1 MNHEY, CDR2 SMNVEV (reference sequence). Trimming removed 6 bases from V and 1 base from J; junction bases left unmatched: 11. The CDR3 loop reads CASRAGTGAHRNYGYTF. As DNA, the CDR3 is TGTGCCAGCAGGGCCGGGACAGGGGCTCATCGTAACTATGGCTACACCTTC.

The V gene is TRBV14, the J gene TRBJ1-3; 7 bases are a match to TRBD1. The CDR3 has 16 amino acids. The germline V gene has CDR1 SGHDN and CDR2 FVKESK. After removal of 10 bases from V and 4 bases from J, the junction contained 16 bases not matched to a gene. The CDR3 is CATSPVGRGLGNTIYF. The DNA for the CDR3 is TGTGCCACCTCCCCGGTGGGAAGGGGGCTAGGAAACACCATATATTTT.

This chain connects TRBV9 to TRBJ1-4; 8 nucleotides line up with TRBD1. With V trimmed by 2 bases and J by 7 bases, 7 bases remained unmatched. CDR1 and CDR2 (germline): SGDLS, YYNGEE. The CDR3 has 15 amino acids. CDR3 nucleotide sequence: TGTGCCAGCAGCGTTCTGGCGACAGGGGTTGAAAAACTGTTTTTT. Its protein is CASSVLATGVEKLFF.

The CDR3 DNA is TGTGCTAGTGGAACGGGGGCAGAAAGGGAGCCCCAGCATTTT. Its translation is CASGTGAEREPQHF. The rearrangement uses TRBV12-5 and TRBJ1-5, with a possible D match to TRBD1 (6 bases). Per the germline V gene, CDR1 is LGHNT and CDR2 is FRNRAP. V was clipped by 6 bases and J by 8 bases, with 17 bases between them. The CDR3 loop spans 14 amino acids.

The genes are TRBV7-9 and TRBJ1-1; D not resolved. The germline V gene has CDR1 SEHNR and CDR2 FQNEAQ (reference sequence). The CDR3 runs to 14 residues. Trimming left V 3 bases short and J 4 bases short, with 12 bases between. The CDR3, as DNA: TGTGCCAGCAGCTTCGAGGTTCGGACCACTGAAGCTTTCTTT. This encodes CASSFEVRTTEAFF.

The chain combines TRBV29-1 with TRBJ2-7, with 7 bases lining up with TRBD1. Looked up from germline, CDR1 is SQVTM and CDR2 is ANQGSEA. The CDR3 covers 15 residues. V lost 3 bases, J lost 6 bases, and 14 bases stayed unmatched. CDR3 in amino acids: CSVETGTAKRFEQYF. As DNA, the CDR3 is TGCAGCGTTGAGACCGGGACAGCCAAGAGGTTCGAGCAGTACTTC.

The chain is built from TRBV3-1 (or the pseudogene TRBV3-2) and TRBJ2-5; either TRBD1 or TRBD2 may fit D (5 bases each). Trimming stripped 1 base from V and 2 bases from J, with 8 bases between. The CDR3 sequence is 14 residues long. Germline-derived CDR1 and CDR2 are LGHDT and YNNKEL (reference sequence). For the CDR3, the DNA is TGTGCCAGCAGCCAAGGAGGGGCACAAGAGACCCAGTACTTC. It yields the protein CASSQGGAQETQYF.

The CDR3 region is CASSLQGLGNTIYF. The CDR3 nucleotides read TGTGCCAGCAGCTTACAGGGACTTGGAAACACCATATATTTT. The genes are TRBV7-6 and TRBJ1-3; a weak D match, TRBD1 (5 bases). This CDR3 region has 14 residues. The ends were cut back, 2 bases at V and 3 bases at J, with 8 bases in the middle. Per the germline V gene, CDR1 is SGHVS and CDR2 is FNYEAQ.

The gene calls are TRBV11-2 and TRBJ1-5; 8 bases align to TRBD1. In germline, CDR1 is SGHAT, CDR2 FQNNGV. Trimming at V came to 5 bases and at J to 4 bases, leaving 4 bases not matched to a gene. The CDR3 has 14 residues. The CDR3 coding sequence is TGTGCCAGCAGCCCCGACAGGGGTAATCAGCCCCAGCATTTT. Encoded protein: CASSPDRGNQPQHF.

The rearrangement joins TRBV30 to TRBJ1-2; TRBD1 aligns across 9 bases. Germline assignment: CDR1 GTSNPN and CDR2 SVGIG (reference sequence). The CDR3 loop spans 17 amino acids. V was pared by 4 bases and J by 0 bases, with 12 bases of the junction left unmatched. As DNA, the CDR3 is TGTGCCTGGACCCTTACCGGGACAGGGACGACTAACTATGGCTACACCTTC. As protein: CAWTLTGTGTTNYGYTF.

The chain couples TRBV11-3 to TRBJ2-7; the D is unclear. The CDR3 contains 15 residues. V lost 5 bases and J lost 0, with 14 bases in between. The germline gives CDR1 SGHNT, CDR2 YENEEA. CDR3 sequence reads: CASSPAGSNSYEQYF. CDR3 DNA sequence: TGTGCCAGCAGCCCAGCCGGGTCAAACTCCTACGAGCAGTACTTC.

CDR3 region: CAWNPGNNSPLHF. The CDR3 region has the DNA TGTGCCTGGAACCCAGGGAATAATTCACCCCTCCACTTT. The chain joins TRBV30 to TRBJ1-6, with D possibly matching TRBD1 (5 bases). Germline CDR1 GTSNPN, CDR2 SVGIG (reference sequence). The V and J ends lost 4 bases and 5 bases respectively, with 9 bases between them. CDR3 size: 13 residues.

The chain is built from TRBV7-2 and TRBJ1-1, with TRBD1 identical over 7 bases. J was trimmed by 2 bases and V by 0 bases; bases with no gene match: 0. The length of the CDR3 is 14 residues. CDR1 and CDR2 from the germline V gene are SGHTA and FQGNSA. CDR3 DNA sequence: TGTGCCAGCAGCTTAGCAGGGGGCAACACTGAAGCTTTCTTT. This gives the protein CASSLAGGNTEAFF.

The V and J genes are TRBV3-1 (or the pseudogene TRBV3-2) and TRBJ1-2; D is unresolved. The germline V and J ends were trimmed by 0 bases and 0 bases, with 17 bases remaining between them. This CDR3 comprises 18 residues. CDR1 and CDR2 from the germline V gene are LGHDT and YNNKEL (reference sequence). CDR3: CASSQEGGRDSANYGYTF. The CDR3 region has the DNA TGTGCCAGCAGCCAAGAAGGCGGGCGGGATTCAGCTAACTATGGCTACACCTTC.